This T cell receptor beta chain was documented in a study of T cell responses to AZD1222 COVID-19 vaccine. The V and J ends lost 4 bases and 2 bases, in that order; junction bases with no gene match: 6. From germline, CDR1 is SGHRS and CDR2 YFSETQ. The CDR3 loop spans 16 amino acids. The study's findings and limits: Among those given AZD1222, only 6 or 7 were seropositive at baseline. Mapped onto spike, vaccine-associated CD4 TCRs spanned it and were dominant at 160-218 and 743-854. It should be noted that donors were predominantly white British and more often female, and clonal diversity was possibly underestimated.

Generated by immunoSEQ multiplex PCR, the TCRdb table keeps only in-frame clones and is missing some. Seen here are about 110,000 clones, around 93% observed once, and the top ten hold about 8.1%. Pooled together were second doses at about 4 or about 12 weeks. Details on this clone: Its target is not known.

The chain recombines TRBV5-1 with TRBJ2-7, with TRBD2 matching 13 bases. The clonotype was recovered from an adult who received the AZD1222 COVID-19 vaccine. Material: peripheral blood, obtained 28 days after the second AZD1222 dose. The CDR3 DNA sequence: TGCGCCAGCAGCCCGATAGGGACTAGCGGGGCCTACGAGCAGTACTTC. Residues: CASSPIGTSGAYEQYF.